This T cell receptor (beta chain) was captured by sequencing in a study of blood T cell repertoires in COVID-19. CDR3 length: 12 residues. Germline V CDR1 and CDR2: SGDLS, YYNGEE. V was pared by 0 bases and J by 11 bases, with 3 bases of the junction left unmatched. Some clones are missing from TCRdb's copy, which holds only in-frame ones; the method was immunoSEQ multiplex PCR. Of around 360,000 clones listed, around 87% are singletons. The sequence came from a woman in her twenties or thirties with COVID-19, enrolled during active disease. The chain has TRBV9 and TRBJ2-3, with TRBD1 matching over 7 bases. The sample comprised peripheral blood. CDR3 residues: CASSVGTGGQYF. The CDR3 region has the DNA TGTGCCAGCAGCGTAGGGACAGGAGGGCAGTATTTT.